Listed below are T cell receptor beta chains from one sample, sequenced in a study of OX40 agonist ivuxolimab in advanced cancers. TCRdb keeps only in-frame clones here, not all; method: immunoSEQ multiplex PCR. This sample has fewer than 90,000 clones, with around 84% found just once. The sequencing used CD4+ or CD8+ T cells sorted from blood, collected in a trial of the OX40 agonist ivuxolimab. The receptors shown here come from an adult with an advanced solid tumor such as melanoma, head and neck, liver or kidney cancer. The CDR3 runs from the conserved cysteine through the conserved F or W. Each record gives: V gene, clone size, J gene, CDR3 protein. A clone size is listed for some rows: how often the clone was seen (once, few, many), or a class if it is expanded.

V gene: TRBV2; clone size: -; J gene: TRBJ2-1; CDR3 protein: CASSEWDRGPYNEQFF
V gene: TRBV18; clone size: -; J gene: TRBJ2-4; CDR3 protein: CASSPAAGKNIQYF
V gene: TRBV10-3; clone size: -; J gene: TRBJ1-4; CDR3 protein: CATHVGPGEKLFF
V gene: TRBV2; clone size: -; J gene: TRBJ2-1; CDR3 protein: CASSEADSVEAQQFF
V gene: TRBV5-6; clone size: -; J gene: TRBJ2-5; CDR3 protein: CASSLSSAETQYF
V gene: TRBV6-5; clone size: -; J gene: TRBJ2-7; CDR3 protein: CASARRLAVDYEQYF
V gene: TRBV4-2; clone size: -; J gene: TRBJ2-5; CDR3 protein: CASSQEAFGQETQYF
V gene: TRBV30; clone size: -; J gene: TRBJ1-2; CDR3 protein: CAWSVRRSGQGVPLHGYTF
V gene: TRBV28; clone size: -; J gene: TRBJ2-1; CDR3 protein: CASSPRQGYNEQFF
V gene: TRBV20-1; clone size: -; J gene: TRBJ1-6; CDR3 protein: CSLVGSPLHF
V gene: TRBV28; clone size: -; J gene: TRBJ2-4; CDR3 protein: CASRTSGVQAKNIQYF
V gene: TRBV9; clone size: -; J gene: TRBJ1-1; CDR3 protein: CASSVETGSEAFF
V gene: TRBV6-5; clone size: -; J gene: TRBJ1-5; CDR3 protein: CASSYSVQKNQPQHF
V gene: TRBV2; clone size: -; J gene: TRBJ1-5; CDR3 protein: CASRGQASNQPQHF
V gene: TRBV27; clone size: -; J gene: TRBJ1-2; CDR3 protein: CASRRSTEGYGYTF
V gene: TRBV18; clone size: -; J gene: TRBJ1-3; CDR3 protein: CASSPIGNTIYF
V gene: TRBV7-2; clone size: -; J gene: TRBJ2-5; CDR3 protein: CASSWAAEETQYF
V gene: TRBV28; clone size: -; J gene: TRBJ1-4; CDR3 protein: CASTTRTGEKLFF
V gene: TRBV9; clone size: few; J gene: TRBJ2-2; CDR3 protein: CASSVDLSSGELFF
V gene: TRBV6-6; clone size: -; J gene: TRBJ2-7; CDR3 protein: CASTGPSMGEQYF
V gene: TRBV9; clone size: -; J gene: TRBJ2-1; CDR3 protein: CASSVGPTYGDNEQFF
V gene: TRBV7-9; clone size: once; J gene: TRBJ1-5; CDR3 protein: CASSLSGGTGAGQPQHF
V gene: TRBV7-9; clone size: -; J gene: TRBJ2-7; CDR3 protein: CASSAPGTRVNEQYF
V gene: TRBV10-3; clone size: -; J gene: TRBJ2-3; CDR3 protein: CAISAAGGDTQYF
V gene: TRBV5-6; clone size: -; J gene: TRBJ2-1; CDR3 protein: CASSSPGGGDGNEQFF
V gene: TRBV11-2; clone size: -; J gene: TRBJ1-6; CDR3 protein: CASSTSRRDSPLHF
V gene: TRBV5-5; clone size: -; J gene: TRBJ1-2; CDR3 protein: CASSFPGLSNYGYTF
V gene: TRBV4-1; clone size: -; J gene: TRBJ1-4; CDR3 protein: CASSQVGLATNEKLFF
V gene: TRBV29-1; clone size: -; J gene: TRBJ1-4; CDR3 protein: CSVSGSDNEKLFF
V gene: TRBV30; clone size: few; J gene: TRBJ1-4; CDR3 protein: CAWSVRTLNNEKLFF
V gene: TRBV27; clone size: -; J gene: TRBJ2-7; CDR3 protein: CASRIDRAMHEQYF
V gene: TRBV10-3; clone size: -; J gene: TRBJ2-7; CDR3 protein: CATRTQYEQYF
V gene: TRBV7-6; clone size: -; J gene: TRBJ2-5; CDR3 protein: CASSLEWSETQYF
V gene: TRBV18; clone size: -; J gene: TRBJ2-2; CDR3 protein: CASSQGVRNTGELFF
V gene: TRBV10-3; clone size: -; J gene: TRBJ2-3; CDR3 protein: CAIGRGLSTDTQYF
V gene: TRBV7-6; clone size: -; J gene: TRBJ1-1; CDR3 protein: CASSLAGDTEAFF
V gene: TRBV5-4; clone size: -; J gene: TRBJ2-5; CDR3 protein: CASSLGGTRQETQYF
V gene: TRBV20-1; clone size: -; J gene: TRBJ1-2; CDR3 protein: CSASSDYGYTF
V gene: TRBV28; clone size: -; J gene: TRBJ1-6; CDR3 protein: CASSLNVSPLHF
V gene: TRBV2; clone size: -; J gene: TRBJ1-5; CDR3 protein: CASSEDTSNQPQHF
V gene: TRBV11-1; clone size: -; J gene: TRBJ2-1; CDR3 protein: CASSLGSRTGSNEQFF
V gene: TRBV18; clone size: -; J gene: TRBJ2-2; CDR3 protein: CATPTGGNTGELFF
V gene: TRBV7-3; clone size: -; J gene: TRBJ2-3; CDR3 protein: CASRPGGGAWDTQYF
V gene: TRBV19; clone size: -; J gene: TRBJ1-5; CDR3 protein: CASSTGRAQDQPQHF
V gene: TRBV7-7; clone size: -; J gene: TRBJ2-5; CDR3 protein: CASSLGLEGETQYF
V gene: TRBV27; clone size: -; J gene: TRBJ1-1; CDR3 protein: CASSSLRALSTEAFF
V gene: TRBV5-8; clone size: -; J gene: TRBJ1-4; CDR3 protein: CASSGRDRGREKLFF
V gene: TRBV5-4; clone size: once; J gene: TRBJ1-4; CDR3 protein: CASSHRQGQGVGATNEKLFF
V gene: TRBV9; clone size: -; J gene: TRBJ1-1; CDR3 protein: CASSVASVNTEAFF
V gene: TRBV30; clone size: -; J gene: TRBJ2-3; CDR3 protein: CAWSRDRDADTQYF
V gene: TRBV10-3; clone size: -; J gene: TRBJ1-2; CDR3 protein: CAISSGEAYGYTF
V gene: TRBV11-3; clone size: -; J gene: TRBJ2-5; CDR3 protein: CASSQTSARTETQYF
V gene: TRBV5-4; clone size: once; J gene: TRBJ1-2; CDR3 protein: CASSRKDRQNYGYTF
V gene: TRBV7-2; clone size: -; J gene: TRBJ1-5; CDR3 protein: CASSTTGGDQPQHF
V gene: TRBV5-6; clone size: -; J gene: TRBJ1-1; CDR3 protein: CASSLVGPGDNTEAFF
V gene: TRBV11-2; clone size: -; J gene: TRBJ1-2; CDR3 protein: CASSLGQRGYGYTF
V gene: TRBV18; clone size: -; J gene: TRBJ2-5; CDR3 protein: CASSPGSQETQYF
V gene: TRBV7-3; clone size: -; J gene: TRBJ2-1; CDR3 protein: CASSPFERGINEQFF
V gene: TRBV7-6; clone size: -; J gene: TRBJ1-1; CDR3 protein: CASSSTGAYTEAFF